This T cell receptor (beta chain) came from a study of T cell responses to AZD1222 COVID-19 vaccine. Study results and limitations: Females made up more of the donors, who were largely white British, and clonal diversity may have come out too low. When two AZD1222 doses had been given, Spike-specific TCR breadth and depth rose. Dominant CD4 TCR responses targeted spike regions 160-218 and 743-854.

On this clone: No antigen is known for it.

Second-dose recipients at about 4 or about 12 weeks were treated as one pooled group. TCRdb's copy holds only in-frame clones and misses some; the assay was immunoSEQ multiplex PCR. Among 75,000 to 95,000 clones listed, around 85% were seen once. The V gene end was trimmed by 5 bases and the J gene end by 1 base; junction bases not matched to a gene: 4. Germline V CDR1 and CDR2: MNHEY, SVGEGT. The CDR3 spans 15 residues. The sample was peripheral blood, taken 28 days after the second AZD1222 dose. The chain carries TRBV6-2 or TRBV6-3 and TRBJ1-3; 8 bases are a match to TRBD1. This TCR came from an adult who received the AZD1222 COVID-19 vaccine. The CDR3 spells CASSDRTGSGNTIYF. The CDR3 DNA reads TGTGCCAGCAGTGACCGGACAGGGTCTGGAAACACCATATATTTT.